One sample yielded the 10 T cell receptor beta chains listed below, sequenced in a study of T cells in Graves' hyperthyroidism and ophthalmopathy. RNA transcripts provided the source from which TCR beta CDR3 regions were amplified. The HTBI primer set was used in a first-round RT-PCR of the TCR CDR3. TCRdb re-called the multiplex PCR reads with MiXCR, one entry per CDR3 protein. The profile shows some 650,000 distinct CDR3 sequences, about a sixth of them singletons. Sequences were obtained from blood. Source of these receptors: a woman aged 40 to 49 with Graves' ophthalmopathy.

This clonotype was detected ten times or more. This chain connects TRBV2 to TRBJ1-1; 12 bases match TRBD1. After removal of 5 bases from V and 12 bases from J, the junction contained 10 bases not matched to a gene. Germline CDR1 and CDR2: SNHLY and FYNNEI. The CDR3 consists of 14 residues. The CDR3 DNA sequence: TGTGCCAGCAGTCAAATTCCGGGACAGGGGGCGACTTTCTTT. Translated, it gives CASSQIPGQGATFF.

The rearrangement links TRBV7-3 to TRBJ2-2; 10 bases align to TRBD2. The CDR3 covers 17 residues. V lost 2 bases and J lost 1; bases outside the gene matches: 4. Germline CDR1 is SGHTA and CDR2 is FQGTGA. The CDR3 is CASSLVAGGLNTGELFF. The CDR3 DNA sequence: TGTGCCAGCAGCTTAGTAGCGGGGGGTCTGAACACCGGGGAGCTGTTTTTT.

This chain uses TRBV18 with TRBJ2-2, with 9 bases that match TRBD1. The CDR3 length is 16 residues. The germline gives CDR1 KGHSH, CDR2 LQKENI. The V segment lost 2 bases and the J segment 7 bases; nucleotides outside the gene matches: 8. CDR3 sequence: CASSPFRDRDVGELFF. The CDR3 DNA reads TGTGCCAGCTCACCATTCCGGGACAGGGATGTCGGGGAGCTGTTTTTT.

This clonotype was seen ten or more times. The chain links TRBV30 to TRBJ2-7; 11 bases line up with TRBD1. The CDR3 loop spans 13 amino acids. The V gene end was trimmed by 7 bases and the J gene end by 9 bases; junction bases not matched to a gene: 11. Germline V gene lookup returns CDR1 GTSNPN and CDR2 SVGIG (reference sequence). CDR3 coding DNA: TGTGCCTCATCATCAGGGACAGGGGGTTCGCAGTACTTC. Protein product: CASSSGTGGSQYF. Full variable domain (outside the CDR3, taken from reference TRBV30 and TRBJ2-7): SQTIHQWPATLVQPVGSPLSLECTVEGTSNPNLYWYRQAAGRGLQLLFYSVGIGQISSEVPQNLSASRPQDRQFILSSKKLLLSDSGFYLCASSSGTGGSQYFGPGTRLTVT.

This clonotype was recorded at least ten times. The V gene is TRBV6-1, the J gene TRBJ2-2; D gene uncertain. The V end lost 10 bases, the J end lost 5 bases, and 14 bases lay between the germline ends. Germline V gene data show CDR1 as MNHNS and CDR2 as SASEGT. The CDR3 has 13 amino acids. The CDR3 region is CATLPIGTGELFF. The CDR3 DNA is TGTGCCACCTTACCAATTGGGACCGGGGAGCTGTTTTTT.

This clonotype was picked up one time. The V gene is TRBV7-3, the J gene TRBJ1-6; 8 bases agree with TRBD1. Germline assignment: CDR1 SGHTA and CDR2 FQGTGA. The CDR3 runs 13 residues. Trimming cost V 3 bases and J 9 bases; bases outside gene matches: 1. In nucleotides, the CDR3 is TGTGCCAGCAGCTTGACAGGGGCTTCACCCCTCCACTTT. Protein sequence: CASSLTGASPLHF.

To note about this clonotype: A clone one base away is much larger, so this may be a read error. The CDR3 carries no conserved terminal phenylalanine or tryptophan, so it likely arises from a read error. The rearrangement joins TRBV27 to TRBJ2-1, with D possibly being TRBD1 (5 bases). V was pared by 10 bases and J by 0 bases, with 10 bases between. CDR1 MNHEY and CDR2 SMNVEV come from the germline V gene (reference sequence). The CDR3 sequence is 13 residues long. The CDR3 spells CATRRGSYNEQFL. The CDR3 bases are TGTGCCACCCGTAGGGGCTCCTACAATGAGCAGTTCCTC.

The chain recombines TRBV29-1 with TRBJ2-5; TRBD2 matches 10 bases. After removal of 2 bases from V and 4 bases from J, the junction contained 7 bases not matched to a gene. CDR1 is SQVTM and CDR2 is ANQGSEA in the germline V gene. The CDR3 consists of 15 residues. CDR3 nucleotide sequence: TGCAGCGTTGAATCAGCGGGAGGGCCAGGAGAGACCCAGTACTTC. It yields the protein CSVESAGGPGETQYF.

This clonotype appeared many times. CDR3 region: CASSFDRDSYEQYF. The CDR3 DNA follows: TGTGCCAGCAGTTTTGACAGGGACTCCTACGAGCAGTACTTC. V is TRBV27 and J is TRBJ2-7; 7 bases line up with TRBD1. This CDR3 has 14 amino acids. Germline lookup yields CDR1 MNHEY and CDR2 SMNVEV (reference sequence). Trimming removed 3 bases from V and 0 bases from J; junction bases left unmatched: 2.

This clonotype was seen at least ten times. The chain uses TRBV29-1 and TRBJ2-1, with D unclear. There are 15 residues in the CDR3. Trimming shortened V by 3 bases and J by 1 base, and 13 bases separated the two germline ends. Germline V gene lookup returns CDR1 SQVTM and CDR2 ANQGSEA. The CDR3 sequence: CSVDRGKGSYNEQFF. The CDR3 DNA reads TGCAGCGTTGATCGTGGGAAGGGTTCCTACAATGAGCAGTTCTTC.